Presented here are 14 T cell receptor beta chains from one specimen sequenced in a study of blood T cell repertoires in COVID-19. The protocol was immunoSEQ multiplex PCR, while the TCRdb copy is restricted to in-frame clones and leaves out a portion. The top ten clones hold approximately 5.2% of a sample with about 130,000 clones, around 79% of them seen once. Sequencing was carried out using peripheral blood. These receptors originate from a woman in her 70s with COVID-19, enrolled during active disease.

The chain couples TRBV28 to TRBJ1-2, with 9 bases identical to TRBD1. The junction had 7 bases not matched to a gene; V was cut back by 5 bases and J by 3 bases. The germline V gene has CDR1 MDHEN and CDR2 SYDVKM. The CDR3 extends over 15 amino acids. CDR3 protein: CASSPPTGGHYGYTF. The CDR3 bases are TGTGCCAGCAGTCCTCCGACAGGGGGGCACTATGGCTACACCTTC.

The CDR3 DNA sequence: TGTGCCAGCAGCTCAGCGGTTAGCGGGGGTTCAGCCTCCTACAATGAGCAGTTCTTC. Amino acid sequence: CASSSAVSGGSASYNEQFF. V gene TRBV5-6 combines with J gene TRBJ2-1, with 9 bases aligning to TRBD2. The junction had 13 bases not matched to a gene; V was cut back by 3 bases and J by 0 bases. The CDR3 is made up of 19 amino acids. CDR1 and CDR2 (germline): SGHDT, YYEEEE.

V and J are TRBV5-4 and TRBJ2-7; TRBD2 is a possible D gene (5 bases). Germline V gives CDR1 SGHNT, CDR2 YYREEE (reference sequence). This CDR3 region has 14 residues. V lost 5 bases and J 0 bases, leaving 12 bases between the germline ends. The CDR3 sequence: CASRALGSSYEQYF. As DNA, the CDR3 is TGTGCCAGCAGGGCCCTTGGGAGCTCCTACGAGCAGTACTTC.

This clone was observed a single time. The chain recombines TRBV18 with TRBJ1-5; 10 bases map to TRBD1. The CDR3 runs 16 residues. V lost 0 bases and J lost 7; bases outside the gene matches: 6. Per the germline V gene, CDR1 is KGHSH and CDR2 is LQKENI. The CDR3 reads CASSPPWTGGEQPQHF. The CDR3 region has the DNA TGTGCCAGCTCACCACCTTGGACAGGGGGTGAGCAGCCCCAGCATTTT.

V usage is TRBV6-1 and J usage is TRBJ2-7; D is unresolved. This CDR3 region has 15 residues. The germline V gene encodes CDR1 MNHNS and CDR2 SASEGT. Trimming removed 1 base from V and 2 bases from J, with 12 bases in between. DNA of the CDR3: TGTGCCAGCAGTGAAGGGGCCGTTTCTACCTACGAGCAGTACTTC. Translation gives CASSEGAVSTYEQYF.

The gene calls are TRBV9 and TRBJ1-6; TRBD1 matches 7 bases. V lost 2 bases to trimming and J lost 7 bases; unmatched junction nucleotides: 3. There are 14 residues in the CDR3. Looked up from germline, CDR1 is SGDLS and CDR2 is YYNGEE. CDR3 amino acids: CASSVTGQNSPLHF. As DNA, the CDR3 is TGTGCCAGCAGCGTTACGGGACAGAATTCACCCCTCCACTTT.

This clone was found a few times. V is TRBV2 and J is TRBJ1-6, with D unresolved. Germline V CDR1 and CDR2: SNHLY, FYNNEI. The CDR3 loop spans 15 amino acids. The V end was cut by 4 bases, the J end by 7 bases, with 14 bases between. CDR3 residues: CASSARSSGNSPLHF. The DNA of the CDR3 is TGTGCCAGCAGTGCACGGTCGTCCGGGAATTCACCCCTCCACTTT.

V usage is TRBV27 and J usage is TRBJ2-2; possibly TRBD1 for D (6 bases). V lost 6 bases, J lost 4 bases, and 9 bases lay in between. This CDR3 has 13 residues. In germline, CDR1 is MNHEY, CDR2 SMNVEV (reference sequence). The CDR3 reads CASRGTPTGELFF. The CDR3 nucleotides are TGTGCCAGCAGGGGGACACCCACCGGGGAGCTGTTTTTT.

There are a few counts of this clone. The chain carries TRBV7-8 and TRBJ2-4; 8 bases agree with TRBD2. After removal of 4 bases from V and 0 bases from J, the junction contained 11 bases not matched to a gene. Germline V CDR1 and CDR2: SGHVS, FQNEAQ. This CDR3 is built from 18 residues. The CDR3 DNA sequence: TGTGCCAGCAGCTCCCGGGGGGGAGCGGGCCTAGCCAAAAACATTCAGTACTTC. It yields the protein CASSSRGGAGLAKNIQYF.

This clone was found a few times. The chain uses TRBV9 and TRBJ2-7; 10 bases match TRBD2. The CDR3 runs 15 residues. Germline trimming cut 3 bases from V and 3 bases from J; bases unmatched to any gene: 6. Germline CDR1 reads SGDLS; CDR2 reads YYNGEE. The CDR3 sequence is CASSAEERGGYEQYF. For the CDR3, the DNA is TGTGCCAGCAGCGCGGAGGAGCGGGGGGGCTACGAGCAGTACTTC.

The gene calls are TRBV5-5 and TRBJ1-1, with TRBD1 as a possible D gene (5 bases). Germline assignment: CDR1 SGHKS and CDR2 YYEKEE (reference sequence). V shed 0 bases and J shed 5 bases, with 11 bases lying between them. There are 14 residues in the CDR3. For the CDR3, the DNA is TGTGCCAGCAGCTTGGATCCAGGGAAAACTGAAGCTTTCTTT. Its translation is CASSLDPGKTEAFF.

This clone was recorded once. The chain joins TRBV10-3 to TRBJ1-1; 9 bases line up with TRBD1. CDR1 ENHRY and CDR2 SYGVKD come from the germline V gene. CDR3 length: 12 amino acids. The ends lost 8 bases at V and 3 bases at J; junction bases unmatched: 1. The CDR3 reads CAIRDRDTEAFF. CDR3 coding DNA: TGTGCCATCCGGGACAGGGACACTGAAGCTTTCTTT.

Comments on this clone: The sample has other DNA sequences that encode this CDR3 too. The rearrangement joins TRBV12-3 or TRBV12-4 to TRBJ1-2; D might be TRBD1 (5 bases). The length of the CDR3 is 13 residues. Trimming left V 3 bases short and J 2 bases short, with 7 bases between. The CDR3 DNA reads as TGTGCCAGCAGTTTGACAGAAAACTATGGCTACACCTTC. Its translation: CASSLTENYGYTF.

V gene TRBV5-1 combines with J gene TRBJ2-5; 8 nucleotides line up with TRBD2. The CDR3 has 13 residues. Trimming took 3 bases from V and 5 from J; bases not matched to a gene: 3. CDR1 SGHRS and CDR2 YFSETQ come from the germline V gene. The CDR3 is CASSSSSGETQYF. As DNA, the CDR3 is TGCGCCAGCAGCTCCTCTAGCGGGGAGACCCAGTACTTC.